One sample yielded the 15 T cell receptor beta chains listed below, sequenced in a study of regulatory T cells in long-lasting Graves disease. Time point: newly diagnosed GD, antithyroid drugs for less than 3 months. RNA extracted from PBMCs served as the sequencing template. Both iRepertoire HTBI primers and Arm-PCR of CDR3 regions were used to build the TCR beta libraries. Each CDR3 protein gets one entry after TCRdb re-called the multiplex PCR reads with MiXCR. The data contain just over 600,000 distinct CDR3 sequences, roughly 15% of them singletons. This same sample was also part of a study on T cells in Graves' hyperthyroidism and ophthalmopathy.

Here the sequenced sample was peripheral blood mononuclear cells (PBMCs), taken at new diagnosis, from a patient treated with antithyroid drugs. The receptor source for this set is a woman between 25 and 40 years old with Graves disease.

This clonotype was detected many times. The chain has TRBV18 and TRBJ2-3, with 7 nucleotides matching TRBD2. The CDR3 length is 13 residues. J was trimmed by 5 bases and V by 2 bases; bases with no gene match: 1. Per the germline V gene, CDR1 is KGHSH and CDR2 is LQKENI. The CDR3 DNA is TGTGCCAGCTCACCAAGGGAGGGAGATACGCAGTATTTT. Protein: CASSPREGDTQYF.

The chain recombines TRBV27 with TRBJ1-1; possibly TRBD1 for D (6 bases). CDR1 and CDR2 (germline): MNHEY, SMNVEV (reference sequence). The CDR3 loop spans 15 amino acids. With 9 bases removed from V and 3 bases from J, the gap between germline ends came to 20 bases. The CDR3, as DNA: TGTGCCAGAACCACAGGGACCAGAAAGGACACTGAAGCTTTCTTT. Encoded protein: CARTTGTRKDTEAFF.

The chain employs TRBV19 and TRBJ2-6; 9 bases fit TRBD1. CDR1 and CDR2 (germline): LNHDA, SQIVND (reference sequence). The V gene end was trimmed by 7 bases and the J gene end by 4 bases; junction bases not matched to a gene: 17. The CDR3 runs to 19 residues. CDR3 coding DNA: TGTGCCAGTAAAGCCTCCTCACAGGGGGCCGGTTACGGGGCCAACGTCCTGACTTTC. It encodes CASKASSQGAGYGANVLTF.

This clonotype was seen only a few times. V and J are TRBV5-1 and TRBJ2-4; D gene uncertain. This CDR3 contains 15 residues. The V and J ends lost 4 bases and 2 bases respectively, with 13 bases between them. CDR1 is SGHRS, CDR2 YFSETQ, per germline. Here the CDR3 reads CASSPPLGTKNIQYF. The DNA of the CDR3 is TGCGCCAGCAGCCCCCCCCTCGGTACCAAAAACATTCAGTACTTC.

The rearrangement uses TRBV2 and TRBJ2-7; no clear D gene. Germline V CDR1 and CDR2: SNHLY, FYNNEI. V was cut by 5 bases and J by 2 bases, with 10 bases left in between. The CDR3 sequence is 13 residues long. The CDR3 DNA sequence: TGTGCCAGCAGTAGACCAGCCCCCTACGAGCAGTACTTC. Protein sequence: CASSRPAPYEQYF.

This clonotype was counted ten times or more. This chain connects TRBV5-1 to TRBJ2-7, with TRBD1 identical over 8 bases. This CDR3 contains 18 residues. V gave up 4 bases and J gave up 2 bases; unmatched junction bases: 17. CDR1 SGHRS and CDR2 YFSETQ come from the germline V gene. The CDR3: CASSRVGKDRAMTYEQYF. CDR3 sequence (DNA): TGCGCCAGCAGCCGCGTAGGGAAGGACAGGGCAATGACCTACGAGCAGTACTTC.

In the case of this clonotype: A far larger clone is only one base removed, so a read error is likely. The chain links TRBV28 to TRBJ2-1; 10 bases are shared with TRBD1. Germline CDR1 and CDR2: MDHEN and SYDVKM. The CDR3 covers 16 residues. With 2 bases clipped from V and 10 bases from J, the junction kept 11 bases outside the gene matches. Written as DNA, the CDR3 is TGTGCCAGCAGTTTAGCAGCGGGACAGGGGCCCTACGAGCAGTTCTTC. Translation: CASSLAAGQGPYEQFF.

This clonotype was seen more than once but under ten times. The CDR3 loop reads CASSQRSLATETQYF. CDR3 nucleotides: TGTGCCAGCAGCCAGAGGTCCTTGGCGACGGAGACCCAGTACTTC. The V gene is TRBV14, the J gene TRBJ2-5; the D is unclear. Germline V lookup: CDR1 SGHDN, CDR2 FVKESK. The V end was cut by 3 bases, the J end by 5 bases, with 16 bases between. CDR3 length equals 15 residues.

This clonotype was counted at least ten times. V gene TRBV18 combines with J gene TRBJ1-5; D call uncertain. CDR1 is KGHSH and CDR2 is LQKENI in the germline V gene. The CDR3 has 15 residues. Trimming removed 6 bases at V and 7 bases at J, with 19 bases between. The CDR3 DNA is TGTGCCAGCTCCCTCGGGCCGGGATTTGGGCAGCCCCAGCATTTT. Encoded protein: CASSLGPGFGQPQHF.

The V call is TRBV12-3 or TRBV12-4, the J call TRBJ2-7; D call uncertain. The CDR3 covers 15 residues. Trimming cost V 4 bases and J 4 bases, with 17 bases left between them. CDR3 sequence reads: CASSSSRSNGYEQYF. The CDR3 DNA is TGTGCCAGCAGTTCGTCGAGGTCCAATGGGTACGAGCAGTACTTC.

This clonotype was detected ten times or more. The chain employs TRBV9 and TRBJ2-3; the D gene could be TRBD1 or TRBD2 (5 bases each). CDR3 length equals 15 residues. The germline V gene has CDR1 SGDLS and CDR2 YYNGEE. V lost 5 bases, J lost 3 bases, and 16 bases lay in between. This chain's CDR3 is CASRSGTASTDTQYF. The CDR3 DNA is TGTGCCAGCAGATCCGGGACGGCATCAACAGATACGCAGTATTTT.

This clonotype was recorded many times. This CDR3 reads CASSLHSTNEKLFF. Written as DNA, the CDR3 is TGTGCCAGCAGCTTACATTCGACTAATGAAAAACTGTTTTTT. The rearrangement joins TRBV7-9 to TRBJ1-4; the D is unclear. CDR1 SEHNR and CDR2 FQNEAQ come from the germline V gene (reference sequence). The CDR3 length is 14 residues. V was pared by 2 bases and J by 2 bases, with 6 bases between.

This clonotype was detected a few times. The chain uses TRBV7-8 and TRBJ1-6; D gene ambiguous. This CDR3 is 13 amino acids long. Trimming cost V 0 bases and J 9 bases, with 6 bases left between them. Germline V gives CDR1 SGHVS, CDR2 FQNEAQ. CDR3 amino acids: CASSLASSSPLHF. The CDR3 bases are TGTGCCAGCAGCTTAGCTTCGTCTTCACCCCTCCACTTT. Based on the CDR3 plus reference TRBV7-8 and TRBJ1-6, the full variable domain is GAGVSQSPRYKVAKRGQDVALRCDPISGHVSLFWYQQALGQGPEFLTYFQNEAQLDKSGLPSDRFFAERPEGSVSTLKIQRTQQEDSAVYLCASSLASSSPLHFGNGTRLTVT.

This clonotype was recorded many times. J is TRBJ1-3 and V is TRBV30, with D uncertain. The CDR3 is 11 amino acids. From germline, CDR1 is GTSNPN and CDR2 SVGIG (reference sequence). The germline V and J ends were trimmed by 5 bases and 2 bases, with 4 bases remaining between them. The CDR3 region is CAWGPGNTIYF. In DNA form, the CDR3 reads TGTGCCTGGGGACCTGGAAACACCATATATTTT.

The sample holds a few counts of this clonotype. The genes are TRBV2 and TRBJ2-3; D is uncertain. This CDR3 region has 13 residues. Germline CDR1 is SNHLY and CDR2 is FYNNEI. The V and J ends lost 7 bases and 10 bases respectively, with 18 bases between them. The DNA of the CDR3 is TGTGCCAGCAACCTGTCCCAGAATGGAGCGCAGTATTTT. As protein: CASNLSQNGAQYF.